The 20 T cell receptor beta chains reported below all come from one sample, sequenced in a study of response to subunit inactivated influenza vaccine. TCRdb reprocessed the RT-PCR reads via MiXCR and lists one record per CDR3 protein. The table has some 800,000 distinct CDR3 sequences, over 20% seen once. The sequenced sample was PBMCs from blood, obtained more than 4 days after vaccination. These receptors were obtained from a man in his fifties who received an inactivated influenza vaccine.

The CDR3 DNA follows: TGTGCCAGCAGAACCCAAGGGGGAGTCAGCGAAGCTTTCTTT. Amino acid sequence: CASRTQGGVSEAFF. The V gene is TRBV9, the J gene TRBJ1-1, with D possibly being TRBD1 (6 bases). The CDR3 spans 14 residues. CDR1 is SGDLS and CDR2 is YYNGEE in the germline V gene. V shed 5 bases and J shed 8 bases, with 19 bases lying between them.

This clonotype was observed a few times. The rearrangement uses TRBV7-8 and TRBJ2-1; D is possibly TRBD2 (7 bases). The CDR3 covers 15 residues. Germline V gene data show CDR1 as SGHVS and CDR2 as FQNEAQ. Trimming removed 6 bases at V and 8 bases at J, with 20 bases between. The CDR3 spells CASRRGRTSRDEQFF. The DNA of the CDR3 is TGTGCCAGCAGACGGGGGCGGACTAGTCGGGATGAGCAGTTCTTC.

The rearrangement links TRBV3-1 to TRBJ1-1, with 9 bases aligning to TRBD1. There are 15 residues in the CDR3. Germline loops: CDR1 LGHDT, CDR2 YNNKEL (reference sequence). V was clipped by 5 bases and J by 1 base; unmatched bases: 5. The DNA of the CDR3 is TGTGCCAGCAGCTCGACGGACAGGGGGAACACTGAAGCTTTCTTT. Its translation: CASSSTDRGNTEAFF.

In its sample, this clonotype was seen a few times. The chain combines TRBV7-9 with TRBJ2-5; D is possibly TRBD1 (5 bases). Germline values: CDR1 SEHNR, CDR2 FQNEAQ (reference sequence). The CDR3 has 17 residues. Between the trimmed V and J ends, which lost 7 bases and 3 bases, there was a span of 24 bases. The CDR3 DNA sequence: TGTGCCAGCACTGGGGCCATCTTTGGCGGAATCAAAGAGACCCAGTACTTC. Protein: CASTGAIFGGIKETQYF.

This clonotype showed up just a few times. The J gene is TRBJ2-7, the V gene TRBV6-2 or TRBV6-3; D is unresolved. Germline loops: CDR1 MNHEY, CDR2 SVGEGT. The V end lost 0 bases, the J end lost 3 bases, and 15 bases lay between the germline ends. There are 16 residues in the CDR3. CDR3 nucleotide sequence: TGTGCCAGCAGTTACTCGAGGCGGCAGGTGAACTACGAGCAGTACTTC. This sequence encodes CASSYSRRQVNYEQYF.

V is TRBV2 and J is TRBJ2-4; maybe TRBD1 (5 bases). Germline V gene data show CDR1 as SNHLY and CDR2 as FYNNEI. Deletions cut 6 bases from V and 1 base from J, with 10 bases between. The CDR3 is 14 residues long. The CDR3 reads CASRAGKAKNIQYF. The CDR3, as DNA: TGTGCCAGCAGAGCAGGGAAGGCCAAAAACATTCAGTACTTC.

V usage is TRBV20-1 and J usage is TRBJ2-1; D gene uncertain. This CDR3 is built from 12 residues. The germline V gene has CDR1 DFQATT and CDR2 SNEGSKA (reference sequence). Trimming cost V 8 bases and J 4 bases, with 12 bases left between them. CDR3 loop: CSIQRTYNEQFF. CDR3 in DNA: TGCAGTATACAAAGAACTTACAATGAGCAGTTCTTC.

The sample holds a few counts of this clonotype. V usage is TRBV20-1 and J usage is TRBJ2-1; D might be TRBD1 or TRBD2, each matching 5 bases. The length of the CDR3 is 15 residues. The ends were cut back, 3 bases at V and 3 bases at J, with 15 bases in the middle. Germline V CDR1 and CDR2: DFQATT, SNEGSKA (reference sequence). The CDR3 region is CSARRRTRVYNEQFF. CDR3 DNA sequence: TGCAGTGCTAGGAGGAGGACAAGGGTCTACAATGAGCAGTTCTTC.

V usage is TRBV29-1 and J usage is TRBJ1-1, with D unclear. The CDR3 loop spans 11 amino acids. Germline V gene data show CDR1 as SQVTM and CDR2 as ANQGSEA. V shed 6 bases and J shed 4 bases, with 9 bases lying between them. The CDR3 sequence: CSVLHGTEAFF. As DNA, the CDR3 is TGCAGCGTCCTCCACGGCACTGAAGCTTTCTTT.

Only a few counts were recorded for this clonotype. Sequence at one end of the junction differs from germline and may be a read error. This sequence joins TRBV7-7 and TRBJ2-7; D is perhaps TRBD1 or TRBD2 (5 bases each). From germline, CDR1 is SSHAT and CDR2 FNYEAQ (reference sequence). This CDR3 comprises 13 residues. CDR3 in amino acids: CASSPGAGREQYF. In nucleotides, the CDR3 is TGTGCTAGCAGTCCCGGGGCAGGGCGCGAGCAGTACTTC.

In DNA, the CDR3 is TGCAGTGCTAGTACAGAAGAATATAGCAATCAGCCCCAGCATTTT. Encoded protein: CSASTEEYSNQPQHF. The chain couples TRBV20-1 to TRBJ1-5; D ambiguous. The germline V gene encodes CDR1 DFQATT and CDR2 SNEGSKA (reference sequence). The CDR3 length is 15 residues. V was shortened by 3 bases and J by 0 bases, with 12 bases between the two germline ends.

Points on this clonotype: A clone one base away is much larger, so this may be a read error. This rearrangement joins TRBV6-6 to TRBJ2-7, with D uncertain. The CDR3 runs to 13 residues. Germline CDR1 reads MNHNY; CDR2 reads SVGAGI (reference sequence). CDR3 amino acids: CASRYWTNYEQYF. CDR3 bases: TGTGCCAGCAGATACTGGACCAACTACGAGCAGTACTTC.

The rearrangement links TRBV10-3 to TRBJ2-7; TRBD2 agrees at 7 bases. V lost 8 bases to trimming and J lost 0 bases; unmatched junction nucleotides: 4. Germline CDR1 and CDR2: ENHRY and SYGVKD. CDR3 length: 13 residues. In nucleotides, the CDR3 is TGTGCCATCGGGAGGGAGAGCTCCTACGAGCAGTACTTC. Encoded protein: CAIGRESSYEQYF.

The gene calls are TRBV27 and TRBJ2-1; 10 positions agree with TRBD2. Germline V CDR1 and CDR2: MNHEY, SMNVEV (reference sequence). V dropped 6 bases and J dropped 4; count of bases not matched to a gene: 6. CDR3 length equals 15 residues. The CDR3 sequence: CASRLGTSEYNEQFF. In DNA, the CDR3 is TGTGCCAGCAGACTCGGGACTAGCGAGTACAATGAGCAGTTCTTC.

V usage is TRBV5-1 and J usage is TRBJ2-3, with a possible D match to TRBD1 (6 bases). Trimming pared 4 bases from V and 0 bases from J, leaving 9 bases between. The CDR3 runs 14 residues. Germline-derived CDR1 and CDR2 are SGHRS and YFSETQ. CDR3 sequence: CASSTGHSTDTQYF. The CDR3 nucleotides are TGCGCCAGCAGCACGGGACATAGCACAGATACGCAGTATTTT. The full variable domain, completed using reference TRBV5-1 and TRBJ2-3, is KAGVTQTPRYLIKTRGQQVTLSCSPISGHRSVSWYQQTPGQGLQFLFEYFSETQRNKGNFPGRFSGRQFSNSRSEMNVSTLELGDSALYLCASSTGHSTDTQYFGPGTRLTVL.

As DNA, the CDR3 is TGTGCCAGCCACGAATGGAATGAGCAGTTCTTC. Translated: CASHEWNEQFF. The V and J genes are TRBV7-9 and TRBJ2-1; D is ambiguous. Germline loops: CDR1 SEHNR, CDR2 FQNEAQ (reference sequence). V was pared by 8 bases and J by 7 bases, with 9 bases between. This CDR3 has 11 amino acids.

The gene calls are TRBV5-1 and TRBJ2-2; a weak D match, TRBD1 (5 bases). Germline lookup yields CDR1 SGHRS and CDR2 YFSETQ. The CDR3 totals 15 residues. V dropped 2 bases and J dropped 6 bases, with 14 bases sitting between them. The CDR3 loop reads CASSFKEGVSGELFF. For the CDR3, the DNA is TGCGCCAGCAGCTTTAAGGAAGGGGTGTCCGGGGAGCTGTTTTTT.

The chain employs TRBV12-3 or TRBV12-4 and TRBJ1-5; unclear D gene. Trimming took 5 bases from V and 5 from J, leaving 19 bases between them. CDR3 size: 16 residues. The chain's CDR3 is CASSPTSTAPHQPQHF. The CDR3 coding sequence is TGTGCCAGCAGTCCGACCTCGACGGCCCCCCATCAGCCCCAGCATTTT.

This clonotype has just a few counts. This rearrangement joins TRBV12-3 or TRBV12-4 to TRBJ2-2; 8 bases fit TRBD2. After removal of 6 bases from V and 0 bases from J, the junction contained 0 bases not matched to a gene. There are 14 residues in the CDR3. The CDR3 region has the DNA TGTGCCAGCAGGACTAGCGCGAACACCGGGGAGCTGTTTTTT. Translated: CASRTSANTGELFF.

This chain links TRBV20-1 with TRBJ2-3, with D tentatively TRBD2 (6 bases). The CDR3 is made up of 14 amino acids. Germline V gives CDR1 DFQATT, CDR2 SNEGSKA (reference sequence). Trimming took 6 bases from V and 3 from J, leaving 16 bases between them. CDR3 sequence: CSATGGRLTDTQYF. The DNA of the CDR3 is TGCAGTGCCACCGGAGGGAGGTTGACAGATACGCAGTATTTT.